Each of the 19 T cell receptor beta chains below was sequenced from the same sample in a study of T cell changes during pregnancy in multiple sclerosis. Generated by immunoSEQ multiplex PCR, the TCRdb table keeps only in-frame clones and is missing some. This table has around 35,000 clones, 90% appearing once. The specimen comprised CD8+ T cells from peripheral blood mononuclear cells, sampled before pregnancy. The origin of the receptors is a female donor with multiple sclerosis, enrolled in a pregnancy study.

The chain is built from TRBV21-1 and TRBJ2-2; TRBD2, the table's D call, lacks a check against the DNA. TRBV21-1 is tagged as a pseudogene. This CDR3 comprises 16 residues. The CDR3 DNA follows: TGTGCCAGCAGCCCGCGGACTAGCGGGAGTCCCGGGGAGCTGTTTTTT. Translated: CASSPRTSGSPGELFF.

The rearrangement uses TRBV27 and TRBJ1-5; weak D call: TRBD1 (5 bases). The ends were cut back, 2 bases at V and 7 bases at J, with 12 bases in the middle. CDR3 length: 14 amino acids. CDR1 and CDR2 (germline): MNHEY, SMNVEV (reference sequence). The CDR3 sequence is CASSLGTGHQPQHF. The CDR3 DNA is TGTGCCAGCAGTTTAGGTACAGGACACCAGCCCCAGCATTTT.

V usage is TRBV9 and J usage is TRBJ2-3, with D maybe TRBD2 (6 bases). CDR1 and CDR2 from the germline V gene are SGDLS and YYNGEE. This CDR3 is built from 14 residues. Trimming removed 3 bases from V and 2 bases from J, with 10 bases in between. CDR3 amino acids: CASSGDSPTDTQYF. DNA for the CDR3: TGTGCCAGCAGCGGGGACTCCCCCACAGATACGCAGTATTTT.

This clone was observed a handful of times. The chain is built from TRBV19 and TRBJ1-5, with a weak D call TRBD1 (5 bases). CDR1 and CDR2 (germline): LNHDA, SQIVND (reference sequence). This CDR3 is 14 amino acids long. The germline V and J ends were trimmed by 5 bases and 7 bases, with 15 bases remaining between them. The CDR3 loop is CASSFPGFWQPQHF. CDR3 in DNA: TGTGCCAGTAGTTTTCCAGGGTTTTGGCAGCCCCAGCATTTT.

V is TRBV7-7 and J is TRBJ2-3; the match to TRBD2 covers 16 bases. The V and J ends lost 5 bases and 2 bases, in that order; junction bases with no gene match: 7. Germline CDR1 is SSHAT and CDR2 is FNYEAQ (reference sequence). The CDR3 sequence is 18 residues long. The DNA for the CDR3 is TGTGCCAGCAGCCCGGGACTAGCGGGGGGGCTTGACACAGATACGCAGTATTTT. Its translation: CASSPGLAGGLDTDTQYF.

The CDR3 region is CASSFDSQETQYF. In nucleotides, the CDR3 is TGTGCCAGCAGTTTTGACAGCCAAGAGACCCAGTACTTC. The chain recombines TRBV28 with TRBJ2-5; D may be TRBD1 (5 bases). CDR3 size: 13 residues. In germline, CDR1 is MDHEN, CDR2 SYDVKM. The V end lost 3 bases, the J end lost 1 base, and 6 bases lay between the germline ends.

This rearrangement joins TRBV4-1 to TRBJ2-1; 12 bases are shared with TRBD2. Germline V gene sequence: CDR1 MGHRA, CDR2 YSYEKL. The CDR3 totals 16 residues. Germline trimming cut 4 bases from V and 4 bases from J; bases unmatched to any gene: 5. The CDR3 loop reads CASSLGTSGLYNEQFF. The CDR3 DNA is TGCGCCAGCAGCCTAGGGACTAGCGGGTTGTACAATGAGCAGTTCTTC.

The CDR3 is CASSLDQGSRSNYGYTF. DNA for the CDR3: TGTGCCAGCAGCTTAGATCAGGGTTCAAGATCAAACTATGGCTACACCTTC. V gene TRBV7-3 combines with J gene TRBJ1-2; weak D call: TRBD1 (5 bases). This CDR3 has 17 residues. Trimming removed 2 bases from V and 2 bases from J, with 18 bases in between. Germline assignment: CDR1 SGHTA and CDR2 FQGTGA.

The J gene is TRBJ1-1, the V gene TRBV7-9, with D perhaps TRBD1 (6 bases). Germline V lookup: CDR1 SEHNR, CDR2 FQNEAQ (reference sequence). V dropped 4 bases and J dropped 4 bases, with 10 bases sitting between them. The CDR3 has 13 amino acids. The CDR3 DNA reads as TGTGCCAGCAGCTCACTAGGGGGCACTGAAGCTTTCTTT. It is translated as CASSSLGGTEAFF. The whole variable domain, remainder taken from reference TRBV7-9 and TRBJ1-1, is DTGVSQNPRHKITKRGQNVTFRCDPISEHNRLYWYRQTLGQGPEFLTYFQNEAQLEKSRLLSDRFSAERPKGSFSTLEIQRTEQGDSAMYLCASSSLGGTEAFFGQGTRLTVV.

The chain joins TRBV30 to TRBJ2-1; 7 nucleotides agree with TRBD1. This CDR3 comprises 14 residues. Unmatched junction bases numbered 5, after V lost 4 bases and J lost 2 bases. Germline loops: CDR1 GTSNPN, CDR2 SVGIG (reference sequence). CDR3 DNA sequence: TGTGCCTGGAACCGACAGGGCCCCTACAATGAGCAGTTCTTC. Protein sequence: CAWNRQGPYNEQFF.

The genes are TRBV29-1 and TRBJ2-7; D remains ambiguous. CDR3 length: 11 amino acids. The germline CDR1 and CDR2 sequences are SQVTM and ANQGSEA. V lost 0 bases and J lost 4, with 4 bases in between. The CDR3 nucleotides are TGCAGCGTTGAAGATCAGTACGAGCAGTACTTC. The encoded protein is CSVEDQYEQYF.

V is TRBV7-9 and J is TRBJ2-5, with D maybe TRBD1 (6 bases). Germline values: CDR1 SEHNR, CDR2 FQNEAQ (reference sequence). The CDR3 has 14 amino acids. V shed 5 bases and J shed 2 bases, with 12 bases lying between them. The CDR3 DNA follows: TGTGCCAGCAGCCCCCACAGGGATCAAGAGACCCAGTACTTC. Translating gives CASSPHRDQETQYF. Looking up the rest from reference TRBV7-9 and TRBJ2-5 gives the full variable domain: DTGVSQNPRHKITKRGQNVTFRCDPISEHNRLYWYRQTLGQGPEFLTYFQNEAQLEKSRLLSDRFSAERPKGSFSTLEIQRTEQGDSAMYLCASSPHRDQETQYFGPGTRLLVL.

V gene TRBV9 combines with J gene TRBJ1-4; possibly TRBD1 for D (5 bases). Per the germline V gene, CDR1 is SGDLS and CDR2 is YYNGEE. The CDR3 is made up of 14 amino acids. V was pared by 3 bases and J by 4 bases, with 10 bases between. The CDR3 is CASSAGTFNEKLFF. The DNA of the CDR3 is TGTGCCAGCAGCGCCGGGACTTTTAATGAAAAACTGTTTTTT.

CDR3 region: CASSEALEILNTEAFF. The CDR3 DNA follows: TGTGCCAGCAGTGAAGCATTGGAGATACTGAACACTGAAGCTTTCTTT. The chain is built from TRBV6-1 and TRBJ1-1; D remains unclear. The CDR3 sequence is 16 residues long. Germline CDR1 and CDR2: MNHNS and SASEGT. V shed 0 bases and J shed 0 bases, with 11 bases lying between them.

V is TRBV5-4 and J is TRBJ2-7; 16 bases agree with TRBD2. V shed 3 bases, J shed 5 bases, and the junction held 5 bases outside the gene matches. From germline, CDR1 is SGHNT and CDR2 YYREEE (reference sequence). The CDR3 runs 16 residues. DNA for the CDR3: TGTGCCAGCAGCTGGGGACTAGCGGGAGGGGGTAACGAGCAGTACTTC. As protein: CASSWGLAGGGNEQYF.

The CDR3 sequence: CASSYSPGGSTEAFF. CDR3 sequence (DNA): TGTGCCAGCAGTTACTCTCCGGGGGGGAGCACTGAAGCTTTCTTT. The chain uses TRBV6-5 and TRBJ1-1, with D tentatively TRBD1 (5 bases). Germline CDR1 reads MNHEY; CDR2 reads SVGAGI. The CDR3 runs 15 residues. V shed 0 bases and J shed 4 bases, with 12 bases lying between them.

The V call is TRBV5-6, the J call TRBJ2-1, with 9 bases lining up with TRBD2. The CDR3 is 17 residues long. V shed 4 bases, J shed 7 bases, and the junction held 15 bases outside the gene matches. Germline V CDR1 and CDR2: SGHDT, YYEEEE. CDR3 protein: CASSDPVGAGGPNEQFF. Here the CDR3 DNA reads TGTGCCAGCAGCGATCCGGTTGGGGCGGGGGGGCCAAATGAGCAGTTCTTC.

Here the CDR3 reads CASSLQTGAGPGTFTDTQYF. The CDR3 DNA reads as TGTGCCAGCAGCCTACAGACAGGGGCAGGACCAGGGACTTTCACAGATACGCAGTATTTT. The chain employs TRBV7-8 and TRBJ2-3; 8 nucleotides match TRBD1. CDR1 and CDR2 from the germline V gene are SGHVS and FQNEAQ. The V and J ends lost 5 bases and 2 bases, in that order; junction bases with no gene match: 21. CDR3 length equals 20 residues. Complete variable domain (other parts from reference TRBV7-8 and TRBJ2-3): GAGVSQSPRYKVAKRGQDVALRCDPISGHVSLFWYQQALGQGPEFLTYFQNEAQLDKSGLPSDRFFAERPEGSVSTLKIQRTQQEDSAVYLCASSLQTGAGPGTFTDTQYFGPGTRLTVL.

By share, this clone ranks as large. The chain uses TRBV19 and TRBJ1-2; 10 nucleotides align to TRBD1. The germline V gene encodes CDR1 LNHDA and CDR2 SQIVND (reference sequence). V lost 3 bases and J lost 4; bases outside the gene matches: 11. The CDR3 is made up of 17 amino acids. CDR3 DNA: TGTGCCAGTAGTATTTCCCTCGGGACAGGGGCGTTCTATGGCTACACCTTC. The encoded protein is CASSISLGTGAFYGYTF.